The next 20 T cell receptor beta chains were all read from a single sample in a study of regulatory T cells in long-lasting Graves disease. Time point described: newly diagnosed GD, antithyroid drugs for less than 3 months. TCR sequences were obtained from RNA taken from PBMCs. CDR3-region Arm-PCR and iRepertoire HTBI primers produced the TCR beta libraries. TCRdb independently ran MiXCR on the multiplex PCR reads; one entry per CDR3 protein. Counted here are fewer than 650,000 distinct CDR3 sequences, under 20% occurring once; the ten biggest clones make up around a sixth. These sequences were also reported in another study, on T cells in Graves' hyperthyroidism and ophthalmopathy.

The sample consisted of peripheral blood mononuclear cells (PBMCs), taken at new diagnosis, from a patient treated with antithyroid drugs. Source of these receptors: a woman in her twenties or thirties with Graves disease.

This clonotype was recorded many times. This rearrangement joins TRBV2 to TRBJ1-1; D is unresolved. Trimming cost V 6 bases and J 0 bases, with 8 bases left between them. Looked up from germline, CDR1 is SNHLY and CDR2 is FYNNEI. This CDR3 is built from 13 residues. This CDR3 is CASRNSMNTEAFF. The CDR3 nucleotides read TGTGCCAGCAGAAACAGCATGAACACTGAAGCTTTCTTT.

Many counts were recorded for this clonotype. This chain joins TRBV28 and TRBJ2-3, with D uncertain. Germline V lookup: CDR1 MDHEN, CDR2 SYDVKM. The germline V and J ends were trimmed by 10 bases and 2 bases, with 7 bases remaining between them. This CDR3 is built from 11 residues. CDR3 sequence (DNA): TGTGCCACGTTGCACACAGATACGCAGTATTTT. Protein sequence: CATLHTDTQYF. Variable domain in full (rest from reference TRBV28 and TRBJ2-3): DVKVTQSSRYLVKRTGEKVFLECVQDMDHENMFWYRQDPGLGLRLIYFSYDVKMKEKGDIPEGYSVSREKKERFSLILESASTNQTSMYLCATLHTDTQYFGPGTRLTVL.

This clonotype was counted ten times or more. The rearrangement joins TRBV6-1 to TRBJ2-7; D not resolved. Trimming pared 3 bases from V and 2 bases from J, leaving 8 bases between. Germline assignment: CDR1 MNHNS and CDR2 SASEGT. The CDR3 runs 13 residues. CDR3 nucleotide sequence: TGTGCCAGCAGTGAGTCAGGCACCTACGAGCAGTACTTC. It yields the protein CASSESGTYEQYF.

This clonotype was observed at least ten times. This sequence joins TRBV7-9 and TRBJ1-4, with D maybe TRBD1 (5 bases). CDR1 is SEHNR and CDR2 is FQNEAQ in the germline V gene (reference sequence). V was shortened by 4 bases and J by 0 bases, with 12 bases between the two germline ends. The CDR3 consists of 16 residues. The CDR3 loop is CASSSSRGATNEKLFF. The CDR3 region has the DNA TGTGCCAGCAGCTCCAGCCGGGGGGCAACTAATGAAAAACTGTTTTTT.

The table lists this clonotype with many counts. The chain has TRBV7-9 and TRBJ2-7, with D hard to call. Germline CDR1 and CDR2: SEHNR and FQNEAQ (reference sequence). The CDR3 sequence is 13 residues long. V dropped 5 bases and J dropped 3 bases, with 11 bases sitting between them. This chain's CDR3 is CASSTHPHYEQYF. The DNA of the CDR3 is TGTGCCAGCAGCACTCACCCACACTACGAGCAGTACTTC.

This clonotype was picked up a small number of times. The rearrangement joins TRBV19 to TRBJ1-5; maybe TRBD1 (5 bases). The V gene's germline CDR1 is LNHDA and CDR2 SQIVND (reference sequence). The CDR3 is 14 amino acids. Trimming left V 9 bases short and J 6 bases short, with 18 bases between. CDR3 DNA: TGTGCCAGCGAGTACTCTCCTGGGGGTCAGCCCCAGCATTTT. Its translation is CASEYSPGGQPQHF.

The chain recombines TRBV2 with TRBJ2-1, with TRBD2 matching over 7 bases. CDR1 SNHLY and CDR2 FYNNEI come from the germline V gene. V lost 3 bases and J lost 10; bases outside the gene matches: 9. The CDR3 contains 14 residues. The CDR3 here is CASSDGGSDYEQFF. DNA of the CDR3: TGTGCCAGCAGTGACGGGGGGTCGGATTACGAGCAGTTCTTC. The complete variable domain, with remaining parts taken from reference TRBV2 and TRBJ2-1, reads EPEVTQTPSHQVTQMGQEVILRCVPISNHLYFYWYRQILGQKVEFLVSFYNNEISEKSEIFDDQFSVERPDGSNFTLKIRSTKLEDSAMYFCASSDGGSDYEQFFGPGTRLTVL.

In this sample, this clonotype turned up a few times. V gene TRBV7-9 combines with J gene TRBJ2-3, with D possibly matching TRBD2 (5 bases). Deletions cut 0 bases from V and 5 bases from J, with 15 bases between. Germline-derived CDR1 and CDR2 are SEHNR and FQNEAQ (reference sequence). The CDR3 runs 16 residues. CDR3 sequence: CASSLAKALRGDTQYF. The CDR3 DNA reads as TGTGCCAGCAGCTTAGCGAAGGCCCTCCGGGGAGATACGCAGTATTTT.

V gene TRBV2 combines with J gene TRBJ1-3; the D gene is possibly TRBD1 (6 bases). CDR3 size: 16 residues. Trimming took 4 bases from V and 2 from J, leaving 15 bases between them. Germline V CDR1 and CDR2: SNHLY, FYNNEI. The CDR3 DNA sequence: TGTGCCAGCAGTGTTGAGGGGGGGCAAACTGGAAACACCATATATTTT. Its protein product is CASSVEGGQTGNTIYF.

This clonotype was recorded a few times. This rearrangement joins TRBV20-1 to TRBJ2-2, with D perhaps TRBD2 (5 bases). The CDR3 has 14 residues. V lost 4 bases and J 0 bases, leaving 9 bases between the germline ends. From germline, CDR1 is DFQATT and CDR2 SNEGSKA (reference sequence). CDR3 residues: CSATDSPNTGELFF. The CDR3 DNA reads TGCAGTGCTACGGACTCCCCGAACACCGGGGAGCTGTTTTTT.

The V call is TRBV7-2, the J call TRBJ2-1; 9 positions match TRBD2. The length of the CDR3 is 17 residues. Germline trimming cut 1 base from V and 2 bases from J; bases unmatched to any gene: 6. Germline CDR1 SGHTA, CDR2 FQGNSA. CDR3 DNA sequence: TGTGCCAGCAGCTTAGGAGGGACTAGCCCCACCTACAATGAGCAGTTCTTC. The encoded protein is CASSLGGTSPTYNEQFF. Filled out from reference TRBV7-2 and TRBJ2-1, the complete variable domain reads GAGVSQSPSNKVTEKGKDVELRCDPISGHTALYWYRQSLGQGLEFLIYFQGNSAPDKSGLPSDRFSAERTGGSVSTLTIQRTQQEDSAVYLCASSLGGTSPTYNEQFFGPGTRLTVL.

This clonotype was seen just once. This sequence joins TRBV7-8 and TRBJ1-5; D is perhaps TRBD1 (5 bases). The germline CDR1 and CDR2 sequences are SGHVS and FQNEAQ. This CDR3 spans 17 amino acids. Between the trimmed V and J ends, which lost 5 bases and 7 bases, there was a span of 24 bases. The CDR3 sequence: CASSLEGPSGWKQPQHF. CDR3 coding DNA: TGTGCCAGCAGCCTAGAAGGGCCCTCAGGGTGGAAACAGCCCCAGCATTTT.

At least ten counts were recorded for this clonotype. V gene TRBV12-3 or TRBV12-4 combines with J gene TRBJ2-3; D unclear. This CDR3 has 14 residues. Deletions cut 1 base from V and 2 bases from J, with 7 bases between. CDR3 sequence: CASSLVQYTDTQYF. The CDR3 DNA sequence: TGTGCCAGCAGTTTAGTCCAGTACACAGATACGCAGTATTTT.

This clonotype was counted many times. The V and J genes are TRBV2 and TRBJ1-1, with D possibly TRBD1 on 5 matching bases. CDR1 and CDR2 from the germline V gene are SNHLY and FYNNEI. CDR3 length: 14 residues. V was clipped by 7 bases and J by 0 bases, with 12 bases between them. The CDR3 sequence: CASKAQGLNTEAFF. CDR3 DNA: TGTGCCAGCAAGGCTCAGGGCTTGAACACTGAAGCTTTCTTT.

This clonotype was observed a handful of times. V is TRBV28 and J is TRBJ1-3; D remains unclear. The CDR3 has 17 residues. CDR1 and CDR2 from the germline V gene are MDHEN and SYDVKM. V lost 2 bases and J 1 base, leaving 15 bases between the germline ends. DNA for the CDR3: TGTGCCAGCAGTTTAATAGGCGGTCTTGGGTCTGGAAACACCATATATTTT. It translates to CASSLIGGLGSGNTIYF.

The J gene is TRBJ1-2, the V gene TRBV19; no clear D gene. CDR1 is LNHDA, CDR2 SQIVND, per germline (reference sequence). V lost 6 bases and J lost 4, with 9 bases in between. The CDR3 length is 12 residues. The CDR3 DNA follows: TGTGCCAGTAGCAAGACCGCCTATGGCTACACCTTC. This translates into CASSKTAYGYTF. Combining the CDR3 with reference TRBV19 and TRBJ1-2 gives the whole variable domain DGGITQSPKYLFRKEGQNVTLSCEQNLNHDAMYWYRQDPGQGLRLIYYSQIVNDFQKGDIAEGYSVSREKKESFPLTVTSAQKNPTAFYLCASSKTAYGYTFGSGTRLTVV.

The DNA of the CDR3 is TGTGCCAGCAGCCCGGGGGTCGGGGGGAACACTGAAGCTTTCTTT. Its protein product is CASSPGVGGNTEAFF. The chain recombines TRBV13 with TRBJ1-1; possibly TRBD1 for D (5 bases). Trimming left V 5 bases short and J 1 base short, with 14 bases between. The CDR3 has 15 amino acids. In germline, CDR1 is PRHDT, CDR2 FYEKMQ (reference sequence).

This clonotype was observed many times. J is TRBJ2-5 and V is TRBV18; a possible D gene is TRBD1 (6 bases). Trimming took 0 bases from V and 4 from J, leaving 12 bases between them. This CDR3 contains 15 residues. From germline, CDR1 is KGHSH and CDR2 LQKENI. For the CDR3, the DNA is TGTGCCAGCTCACCACCCAACAGGGAAGGAGAGACCCAGTACTTC. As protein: CASSPPNREGETQYF.

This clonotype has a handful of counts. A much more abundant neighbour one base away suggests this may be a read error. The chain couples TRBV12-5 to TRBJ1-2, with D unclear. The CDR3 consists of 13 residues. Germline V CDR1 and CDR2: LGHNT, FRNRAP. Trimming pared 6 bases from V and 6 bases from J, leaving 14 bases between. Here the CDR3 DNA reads TGTGCTAGTGGAATGGAGACAAGAGATGGCTACACCTTC. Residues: CASGMETRDGYTF.

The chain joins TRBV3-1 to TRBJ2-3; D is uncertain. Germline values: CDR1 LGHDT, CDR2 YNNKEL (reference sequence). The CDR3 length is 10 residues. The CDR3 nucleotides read TGTGCGAGAGCAGCGGATACGCAGTATTTT. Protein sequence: CARAADTQYF.